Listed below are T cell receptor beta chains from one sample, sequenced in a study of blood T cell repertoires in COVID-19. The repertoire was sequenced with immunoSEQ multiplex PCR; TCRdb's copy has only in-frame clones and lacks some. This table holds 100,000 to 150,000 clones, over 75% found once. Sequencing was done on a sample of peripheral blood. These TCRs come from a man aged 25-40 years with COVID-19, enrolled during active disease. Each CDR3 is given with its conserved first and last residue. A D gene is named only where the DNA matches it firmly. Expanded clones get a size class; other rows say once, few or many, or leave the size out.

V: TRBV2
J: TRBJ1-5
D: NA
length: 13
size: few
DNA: TGTGCCAGCAGTGCTTCTGAAAGCCAGCCCCAGCATTTT
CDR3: CASSASESQPQHF

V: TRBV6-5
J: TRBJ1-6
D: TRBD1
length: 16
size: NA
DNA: TGTGCCAGCAGTTACTCGACAGGGGGCGAGAATTCACCCCTCCACTTT
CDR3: CASSYSTGGENSPLHF

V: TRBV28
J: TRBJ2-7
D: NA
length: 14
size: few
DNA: TGTGCCAGCAGAGCCCTGACAGGTAACCACGAGCAGTACTTC
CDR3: CASRALTGNHEQYF

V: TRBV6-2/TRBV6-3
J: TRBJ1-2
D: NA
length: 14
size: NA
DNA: TGTGCCAGCAGCCCGACGCAGGGAGGGTATGGCTACACCTTC
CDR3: CASSPTQGGYGYTF

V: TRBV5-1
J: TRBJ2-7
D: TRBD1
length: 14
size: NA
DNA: TGCGCCAGCAGCCTCGGGGACAGGGGTCCCGAGCAGTACTTC
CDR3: CASSLGDRGPEQYF

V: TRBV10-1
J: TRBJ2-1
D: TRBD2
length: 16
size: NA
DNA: TGCGCCAGCAGTGAGCTAGCGGGTAAACCCTACAATGAGCAGTTCTTC
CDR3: CASSELAGKPYNEQFF

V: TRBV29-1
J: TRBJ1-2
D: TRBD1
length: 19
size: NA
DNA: TGCAGCGTCCCGGGGATAAAATGGGACAGGGGGCGGGTGAACTATGGCTACACCTTC
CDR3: CSVPGIKWDRGRVNYGYTF

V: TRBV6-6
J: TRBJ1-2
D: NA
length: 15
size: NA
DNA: TGTGCCAGCAGTGCCCTTGGTAGGGGCATCTATGGCTACACCTTC
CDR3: CASSALGRGIYGYTF

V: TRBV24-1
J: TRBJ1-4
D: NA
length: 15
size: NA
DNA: TGTGCCACCAGTGATCCCGGGGCAACTAATGAAAAACTGTTTTTT
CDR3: CATSDPGATNEKLFF

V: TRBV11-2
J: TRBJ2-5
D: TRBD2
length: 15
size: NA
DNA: TGTGCCAGCAGCATGACTAGCGGGAGGCAAGAGACCCAGTACTTC
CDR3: CASSMTSGRQETQYF

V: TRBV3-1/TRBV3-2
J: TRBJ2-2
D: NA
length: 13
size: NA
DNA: TGTGCCAGCAGTTACTTAGGGGTCGGGGAGCTGTTTTTT
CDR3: CASSYLGVGELFF